This T cell receptor beta chain was retrieved from a study of a mutant IDH1 vaccine in newly diagnosed glioma. V was clipped by 8 bases and J by 8 bases, with 13 bases between them. The CDR3 extends over 13 amino acids. The germline V gene has CDR1 ENHRY and CDR2 SYGVKD. Time point: baseline, week 1 (first vaccination visit). The treatment here: pre-vaccination baseline after standard-of-care therapy. Produced via immunoSEQ multiplex PCR; TCRdb's table is partial and in-frame only. Here the sample spans around 37,000 clones, roughly 80% being singletons. Sequencing used PBMCs, obtained from a glioma patient treated with radiotherapy, temozolomide or both. The receptor comes from a man in his forties with glioma. Some clones in this sample may be carry-over from other donors' samples. The chain joins TRBV10-3 to TRBJ1-6; D may be TRBD1 (5 bases). CDR3 DNA sequence: TGTGCCATCCTCCGGGACGTCGATTCACCCCTCCACTTT. It codes for CAILRDVDSPLHF.